This T cell receptor beta chain came from a study of blood T cell repertoires in COVID-19 (dated by TCRdb to the early 2020s). In terms of the full investigation: Samples covering the acute and convalescent phases of COVID-19 were provided by collaborators in the United States, Italy and Spain. Samples were obtained from the ongoing ImmuneRACE study (first 160 participants) and from about 1,300 subjects provided by 6 global collaborators. Where HLA class I and class II types were available, the types were taken from metadata supplied by the sample provider, not from assay-based typing. Deeply sampled blood TCRbeta repertoires from subjects exposed to, actively infected with, or recovered from COVID-19 were included in the dataset. The repertoires were released in a freely available public database intended as a resource for research on the immune response to SARS-CoV-2. The prospective study material was composed of cDNA or gDNA derived from T cells, B-cell-depleted T cells, or PBMCs. Nearly every sample came with metadata listing a de-identified subject ID, COVID-19 status, age in years and sex. The full study reports these points: Clinical and demographic metadata were provided uncurated, with the amount varying by source and participant.

Spanning cysteine to phenylalanine, the CDR3 consists of 11 amino acids. CDR3 DNA only is kept here, 33 bases in frame from base 1. Trimming at the junction amounts to 2 bases on V and 5 bases on J, and the germline ends lie 3 bases apart. CDR1 and CDR2 (MNHEY, SVGEGT) derive from the germline V gene. Each collaborating institution followed its own protocols to collect whole blood in K2EDTA tubes. For TCRbeta analysis, collaborator samples were shipped as frozen whole blood, as isolated PBMCs, or as DNA extracted from either sample type. As to this clone: What antigen it recognizes has not been identified. No base quality information exists; no much larger clone differs at one position.

The immunoSEQ Assay, a bias-controlled multiplex PCR, was used to amplify TCRbeta CDR3 regions from genomic DNA. The paper's data handling went like this. Within the assay, amplification of reference gene primers was used to estimate how many nucleated cells each sample contained. Sequence reads were collapsed and filtered to measure the absolute abundance of every unique TCRbeta CDR3 rearrangement. Productive Simpson clonality was computed per sample as the square root of Simpson's diversity index over productive rearrangements. TCRdb carries this immuneACCESS record with in-frame sequences only. Its versions omit some clonotypes, under half of them owing to an unresolved V gene in the studies checked, with the rest unexplained. V and J calls and clone size come straight from that table; D and trimming were deduced from the DNA. This sample comprises 60,000 to 90,000 clones, roughly 82% of them detected only once. More than 20% of the sample is taken by the ten largest.

Specimen: peripheral blood. This sequence was found in a woman aged 45-60 years with acute or convalescent COVID-19. The V gene is TRBV6-2 or TRBV6-3 and the J gene is TRBJ2-5; the D gene is unclear. Read as DNA, the sequence is TGTGCCAGCAGTTACCCGGAGACCCAGTACTTC. This yields the protein CASSYPETQYF.